These T cell receptor beta chains were read from a single sample in a study of blood T cells in healthy people across ages. TCRdb ran MiXCR on the 5' RACE reads and lists one entry per CDR3 protein. Of roughly 1.4 million distinct CDR3 sequences listed, around 59% are singletons. Sequences were obtained from blood. The source is a man between 18 and 29 years old in good health. CDR3s include the opening cysteine and the closing phenylalanine or tryptophan. D genes are given only for firm matches. Rows may omit the clone size; those that give it use once, few, many or a size class.

TRBD1,TRBV20-1,TRBJ2-1,few,TGCAGTGCTTACGGGACAGGACACTACAATGAGCAGTTCTTC,CSAYGTGHYNEQFF
TRBD1,TRBV6-1,TRBJ2-1,-,TGTGCCAGCAGCATACCCAGGGGGTTAATCAATGAGCAGTTCTTC,CASSIPRGLINEQFF
-,TRBV6-5,TRBJ1-2,-,TGTGCCAGCAGTTACTCTGGTCAGGGGTACCTAAGGAACTATGGCTACACCTTC,CASSYSGQGYLRNYGYTF
-,TRBV12-3/TRBV12-4,TRBJ2-3,few,TGTGCCAGCAGTTTGGGGGGCGTTCGCACAGATACGCAGTATTTT,CASSLGGVRTDTQYF
-,TRBV25-1,TRBJ2-7,-,TGTGCCAGCAGTGGCCACGAGCAGTACTTC,CASSGHEQYF
-,TRBV6-1,TRBJ1-1,-,TGTGCCAGCAGTGAAGTTGAACATATGAACACTGAAGCTTTCTTT,CASSEVEHMNTEAFF
-,TRBV12-3/TRBV12-4,TRBJ2-1,-,TGTGCCAGCAGTTTTCAGGCCGTCTACAATGAGCAGTTCTTC,CASSFQAVYNEQFF
TRBD2,TRBV29-1,TRBJ2-3,-,TGCAGCGTTGGGGAGCGGGGCTCTAGCACAGATACGCAGTATTTT,CSVGERGSSTDTQYF
-,TRBV12-3/TRBV12-4,TRBJ2-5,-,TGTGCCAGCAGTTTGGGACACCAGGTTCAGTACTTC,CASSLGHQVQYF
-,TRBV4-1,TRBJ2-5,-,TGCGTCAGCAGCCAAGAGGGGGAGACCCAGTACTTC,CVSSQEGETQYF
-,TRBV7-9,TRBJ2-3,-,TGTGCCAGCAGCCCCTTGGTGGGGAAGGACACAGATACGCAGTATTTT,CASSPLVGKDTDTQYF
-,TRBV7-6,TRBJ2-5,-,TGTGCCAGCAGCCTCACGGTCGGTCGAGAGACCCAGTACTTC,CASSLTVGRETQYF
-,TRBV12-5,TRBJ2-1,few,TGTGCTAGTGGTTTGGTAGGCGGCGGGATTACCTACAATGAGCAGTTCTTC,CASGLVGGGITYNEQFF
-,TRBV11-2,TRBJ2-1,-,TGTGCCAGCAGCTCACCTCTTACTGCCGGGACAACTCTTAATGAGCAGTTCTTC,CASSSPLTAGTTLNEQFF